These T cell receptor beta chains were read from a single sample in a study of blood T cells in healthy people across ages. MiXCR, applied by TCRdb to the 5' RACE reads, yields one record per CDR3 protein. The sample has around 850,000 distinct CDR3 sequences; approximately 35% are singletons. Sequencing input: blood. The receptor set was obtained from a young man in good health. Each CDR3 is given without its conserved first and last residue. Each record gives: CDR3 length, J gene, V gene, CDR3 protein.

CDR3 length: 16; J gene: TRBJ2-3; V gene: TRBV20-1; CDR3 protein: SASPPGLAGNGTDTQY
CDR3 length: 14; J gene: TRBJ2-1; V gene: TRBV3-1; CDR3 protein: ASSQGGGASYNEQF
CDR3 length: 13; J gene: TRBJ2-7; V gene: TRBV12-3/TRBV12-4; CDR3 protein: ASSPARAGGYEQY
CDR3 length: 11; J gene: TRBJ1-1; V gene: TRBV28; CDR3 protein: ASIRGGGAEAF
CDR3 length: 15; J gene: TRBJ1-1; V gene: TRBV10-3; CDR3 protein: AISESPGQGSRTEAF
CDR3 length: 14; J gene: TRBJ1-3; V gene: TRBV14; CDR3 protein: ASSQVRDRIGNTIY
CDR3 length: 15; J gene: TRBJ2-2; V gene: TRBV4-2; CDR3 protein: ASSQNAGTINTGELF
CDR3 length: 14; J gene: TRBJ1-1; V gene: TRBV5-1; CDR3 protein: ASSLDPDRARTEAF
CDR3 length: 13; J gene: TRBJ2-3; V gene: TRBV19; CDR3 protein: ASSTGLGGADTQY
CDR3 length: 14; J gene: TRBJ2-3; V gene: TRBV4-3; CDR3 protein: ASSQVTSGGTDTRY
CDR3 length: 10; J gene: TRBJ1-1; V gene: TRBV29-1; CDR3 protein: SVGGANTEAF
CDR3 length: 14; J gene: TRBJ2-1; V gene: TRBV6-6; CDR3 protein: AGSRIDRGGRDEQF
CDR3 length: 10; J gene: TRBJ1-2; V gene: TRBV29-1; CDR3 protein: SVGRTGQGYT
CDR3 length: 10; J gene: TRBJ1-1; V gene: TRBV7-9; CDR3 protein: ASSGQGTEAF
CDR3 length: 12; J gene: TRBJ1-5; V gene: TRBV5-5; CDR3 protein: ASSPRQGDGPQH
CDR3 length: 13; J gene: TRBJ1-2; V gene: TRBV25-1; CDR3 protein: ASSGYRDRGLSYT
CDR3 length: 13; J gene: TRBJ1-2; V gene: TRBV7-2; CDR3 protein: ASSLYGQGNYGYT
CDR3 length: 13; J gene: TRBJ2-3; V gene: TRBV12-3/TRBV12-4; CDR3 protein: AGSRSGGSTDTQY
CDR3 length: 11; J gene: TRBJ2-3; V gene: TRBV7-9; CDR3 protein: ASSPTAADTQY
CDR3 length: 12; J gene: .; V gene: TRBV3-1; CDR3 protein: ASSLIPFSYEQY
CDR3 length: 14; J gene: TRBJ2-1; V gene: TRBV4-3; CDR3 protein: ASSQDTGGRGNEQF
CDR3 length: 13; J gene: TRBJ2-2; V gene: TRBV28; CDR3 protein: ASTPLGGLAGELF
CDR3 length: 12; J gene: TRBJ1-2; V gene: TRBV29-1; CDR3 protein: SVEDPGGSYGYT
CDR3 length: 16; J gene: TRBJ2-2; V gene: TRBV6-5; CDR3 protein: ASSYVGGPYKNTGELF
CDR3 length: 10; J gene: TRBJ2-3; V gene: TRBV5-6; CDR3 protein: ASSLEGTTQY
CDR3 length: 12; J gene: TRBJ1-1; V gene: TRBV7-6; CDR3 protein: ASSLGETRTEAF
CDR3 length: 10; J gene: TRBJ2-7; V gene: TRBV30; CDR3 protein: AGSPGPYEQY
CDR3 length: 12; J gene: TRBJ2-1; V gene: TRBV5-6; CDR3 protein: ASSLGTSRGEQF
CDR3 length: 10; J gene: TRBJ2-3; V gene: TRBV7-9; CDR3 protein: ASSKGGTAQY
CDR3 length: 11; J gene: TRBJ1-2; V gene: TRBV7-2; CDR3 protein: ASRKTGYNGYT
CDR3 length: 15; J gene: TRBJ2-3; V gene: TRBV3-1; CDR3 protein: ASSQDRRTENTDTQY
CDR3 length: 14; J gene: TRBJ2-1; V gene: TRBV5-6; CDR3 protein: ASSSELAGERNEQF
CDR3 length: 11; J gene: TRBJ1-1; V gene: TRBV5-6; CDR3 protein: AGSSGVGTEAF
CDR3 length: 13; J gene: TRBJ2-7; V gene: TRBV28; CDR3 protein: ASSALGQGDYEQY
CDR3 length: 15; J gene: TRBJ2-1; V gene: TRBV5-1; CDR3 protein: ASSSTLTSGGWSEQF
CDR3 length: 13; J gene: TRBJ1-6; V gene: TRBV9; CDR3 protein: ASSVTVRDNSPLH
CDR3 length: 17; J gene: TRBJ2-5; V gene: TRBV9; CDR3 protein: ASSVGASGGPLYQETQY
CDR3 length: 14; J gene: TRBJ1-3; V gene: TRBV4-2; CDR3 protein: ASSQEIGGTGNTIY
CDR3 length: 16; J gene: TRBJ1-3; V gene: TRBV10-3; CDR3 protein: ATPIAPARVLVGNTIY
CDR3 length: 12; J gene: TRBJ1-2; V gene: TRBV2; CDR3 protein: ASSYSTDIYGYT
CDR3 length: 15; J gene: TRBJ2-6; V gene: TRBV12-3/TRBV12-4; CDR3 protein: ASGSTGGFSGANVLT
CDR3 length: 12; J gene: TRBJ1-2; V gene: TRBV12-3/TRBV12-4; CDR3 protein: ASKPRGDNYGYT
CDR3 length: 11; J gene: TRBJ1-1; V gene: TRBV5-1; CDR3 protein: ASSLRTAVEAF
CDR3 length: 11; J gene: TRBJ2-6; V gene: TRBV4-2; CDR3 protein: ASSQPSPGVLT
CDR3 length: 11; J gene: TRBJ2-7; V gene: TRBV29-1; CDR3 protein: SVPGPRSYEQY
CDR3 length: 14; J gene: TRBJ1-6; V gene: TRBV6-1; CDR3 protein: ASSTASNEDNSPLH
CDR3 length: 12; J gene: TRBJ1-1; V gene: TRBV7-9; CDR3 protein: ASSLDQLNTEAF
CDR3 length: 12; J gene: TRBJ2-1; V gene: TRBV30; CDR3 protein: VSSVSSSYNEQF
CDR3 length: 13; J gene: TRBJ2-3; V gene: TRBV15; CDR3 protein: ATSRDASSSDTQY
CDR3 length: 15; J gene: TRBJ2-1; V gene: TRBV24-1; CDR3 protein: AASDTGQKSSYNEQF